The 22 T cell receptor beta chains below were found in one sample sequenced in a study of T cells in Graves' hyperthyroidism and ophthalmopathy. Authors of the study amplified TCR beta CDR3 regions from RNA transcripts. The primer set for the first-round RT-PCR of the TCR CDR3 was HTBI. From the multiplex PCR reads, TCRdb called clonotypes with MiXCR, one entry per CDR3 protein. The sample consists of some 690,000 distinct CDR3 sequences, approximately 15% of them appearing once. Sequencing was carried out using blood. The receptors originated from a man aged 45 to 65 with Graves' hyperthyroidism.

This clonotype was detected ten times or more. The chain employs TRBV12-3 or TRBV12-4 and TRBJ2-7, with D maybe TRBD1 (6 bases). V shed 9 bases and J shed 3 bases, with 18 bases lying between them. The CDR3 totals 14 residues. For the CDR3, the DNA is TGTGCCAGTGCAATCAGGGGCATCAACTACGAGCAGTACTTC. This gives the protein CASAIRGINYEQYF.

This clonotype occurred many times. The genes are TRBV11-2 and TRBJ1-4; a weak D match, TRBD1 (6 bases). Between the trimmed V and J ends, which lost 3 bases and 8 bases, there was a span of 13 bases. The CDR3 is 14 amino acids. Looked up from germline, CDR1 is SGHAT and CDR2 is FQNNGV. CDR3: CASSFSGAREKLFF. Here the CDR3 DNA reads TGTGCCAGCAGCTTCTCGGGGGCTCGCGAAAAACTGTTTTTT. The variable domain in full, completed from reference TRBV11-2 and TRBJ1-4, reads EAGVAQSPRYKIIEKRQSVAFWCNPISGHATLYWYQQILGQGPKLLIQFQNNGVVDDSQLPKDRFSAERLKGVDSTLKIQPAKLEDSAVYLCASSFSGAREKLFFGSGTQLSVL.

This clonotype was observed many times. The rearrangement joins TRBV2 to TRBJ2-7; 10 positions agree with TRBD1. The length of the CDR3 is 12 residues. J was trimmed by 6 bases and V by 11 bases; bases with no gene match: 7. CDR1 and CDR2 (germline): SNHLY, FYNNEI. In DNA form, the CDR3 reads TGTGCCGGGGACAGGGGCGCGGGCGAGCAGTACTTC. Translated, it gives CAGDRGAGEQYF.

This clonotype was picked up a small number of times. This chain links TRBV19 with TRBJ1-5, with a weak D call TRBD1 (5 bases). V shed 4 bases and J shed 4 bases, with 17 bases lying between them. Germline assignment: CDR1 LNHDA and CDR2 SQIVND (reference sequence). This CDR3 region has 16 residues. The CDR3 DNA sequence: TGTGCCAGTAGTAAAAATCCCAATTCAGGGAATCAGCCCCAGCATTTT. This gives the protein CASSKNPNSGNQPQHF.

Concerning this clonotype: Because the CDR3 is missing its conserved closing phenylalanine or tryptophan, this is likely a read error. The chain joins TRBV28 to TRBJ2-1, with TRBD2 as a possible D gene (5 bases). The germline V gene has CDR1 MDHEN and CDR2 SYDVKM. CDR3 length: 13 residues. The V end lost 10 bases, the J end lost 3 bases, and 13 bases lay between the germline ends. The CDR3 protein is CATERENYNEQFS. Here the CDR3 DNA reads TGTGCCACCGAGAGGGAGAACTACAATGAGCAGTTCTCC.

This clonotype was detected once. The V gene is TRBV30, the J gene TRBJ2-5, with D perhaps matching TRBD1 or TRBD2 (5 bases each). Germline CDR1 GTSNPN, CDR2 SVGIG (reference sequence). Trimming left V 0 bases short and J 5 bases short, with 16 bases between. The CDR3 is 15 residues long. CDR3 DNA: TGTGCCTGGAGTGTCCAGGGACCCCCAAGGGAGACCCAGTACTTC. Amino acid sequence: CAWSVQGPPRETQYF.

This clonotype was counted ten times or more. DNA of the CDR3: TGTGCCAGCAGCCCGACGCGGGGCAAAAACATTCAGTACTTC. Protein product: CASSPTRGKNIQYF. This sequence joins TRBV7-2 and TRBJ2-4; possibly TRBD2 for D (6 bases). CDR3 length: 14 residues. V was pared by 5 bases and J by 3 bases, with 11 bases between. The V gene's germline CDR1 is SGHTA and CDR2 FQGNSA. Combining the CDR3 with reference TRBV7-2 and TRBJ2-4 gives the whole variable domain GAGVSQSPSNKVTEKGKDVELRCDPISGHTALYWYRQSLGQGLEFLIYFQGNSAPDKSGLPSDRFSAERTGGSVSTLTIQRTQQEDSAVYLCASSPTRGKNIQYFGAGTRLSVL.

The V gene is TRBV14, the J gene TRBJ2-1; D perhaps matches TRBD2 (5 bases). The V and J ends lost 6 bases and 0 bases respectively, with 12 bases between them. CDR1 is SGHDN, CDR2 FVKESK, per germline. The CDR3 extends over 15 amino acids. CDR3 DNA sequence: TGTGCCAGCAGACCGAGCGGAGCCTCCTACAATGAGCAGTTCTTC. Translating gives CASRPSGASYNEQFF. The full variable domain, rest sourced from reference TRBV14 and TRBJ2-1, is EAGVTQFPSHSVIEKGQTVTLRCDPISGHDNLYWYRRVMGKEIKFLLHFVKESKQDESGMPNNRFLAERTGGTYSTLKVQPAELEDSGVYFCASRPSGASYNEQFFGPGTRLTVL.

In this sample, this clonotype turned up many times. This rearrangement joins TRBV28 to TRBJ2-3; a weak D match, TRBD2 (5 bases). V was trimmed by 7 bases and J by 2 bases, leaving 13 bases between them. Germline CDR1 reads MDHEN; CDR2 reads SYDVKM. The CDR3 extends over 14 amino acids. CDR3 DNA: TGTGCCAGCATGGTAGGAGGTCCCACAGATACGCAGTATTTT. Translation gives CASMVGGPTDTQYF.

This clonotype appeared many times. The V and J genes are TRBV3-1 and TRBJ1-2; possibly TRBD1 for D (5 bases). This CDR3 contains 15 residues. Deletions cut 0 bases from V and 6 bases from J, with 14 bases between. Germline values: CDR1 LGHDT, CDR2 YNNKEL (reference sequence). CDR3 loop: CASSQEGQPSHGYTF. CDR3 bases: TGTGCCAGCAGCCAAGAAGGACAACCTTCTCATGGCTACACCTTC.

The V call is TRBV5-1, the J call TRBJ1-4, with a tentative D call TRBD1 (6 bases). The V gene lost 5 bases and the J gene lost 3 bases, with 8 bases spanning the gap. This CDR3 region has 13 residues. CDR1 SGHRS and CDR2 YFSETQ come from the germline V gene. Written as DNA, the CDR3 is TGCGCCAGCAGTACAGGGCCTAATGAAAAACTGTTTTTT. This sequence encodes CASSTGPNEKLFF.

The rearrangement links TRBV10-3 to TRBJ2-1, with 8 bases fitting TRBD2. Germline trimming cut 4 bases from V and 3 bases from J; bases unmatched to any gene: 2. The CDR3 loop spans 14 amino acids. CDR1 and CDR2 from the germline V gene are ENHRY and SYGVKD. CDR3 nucleotides: TGTGCCATCAGTGGTCTAGCGGGCTACAATGAGCAGTTCTTC. Encoded protein: CAISGLAGYNEQFF.

The sample holds a few counts of this clonotype. The CDR3 nucleotides read TGTGCCAGCAGCGCCGGGTATGAGAGCTATGGCTACACCTTC. Translation gives CASSAGYESYGYTF. The chain has TRBV28 and TRBJ1-2; D gene unclear. CDR3 size: 14 residues. V was shortened by 6 bases and J by 4 bases, with 15 bases between the two germline ends. The germline CDR1 and CDR2 sequences are MDHEN and SYDVKM.

In its sample, this clonotype was seen many times. The rearrangement uses TRBV6-2 or TRBV6-3 and TRBJ1-5, with TRBD1 identical over 10 bases. There are 14 residues in the CDR3. J lost 5 bases, V lost 6 bases, and 4 bases had no gene match. Germline V lookup: CDR1 MNHEY, CDR2 SVGEGT. CDR3 protein: CASRDRGLYQPQHF. In DNA form, the CDR3 reads TGTGCCAGCAGGGACAGGGGGTTGTATCAGCCCCAGCATTTT.

This clonotype turned up a few times. This chain links TRBV6-2 or TRBV6-3 with TRBJ2-2; 11 bases are shared with TRBD2. The junction had 11 bases not matched to a gene; V was cut back by 6 bases and J by 2 bases. This CDR3 spans 18 amino acids. From germline, CDR1 is MNHEY and CDR2 SVGEGT. The CDR3 protein is CASSSTLTSGANTGELFF. The CDR3 bases are TGTGCCAGCAGCTCCACCCTGACTAGCGGGGCCAACACCGGGGAGCTGTTTTTT.

This clonotype has more than one count but fewer than ten. Its ends do not fully match the called genes, so a read error is possible. This chain uses TRBV7-9 with TRBJ2-7, with D tentatively TRBD1 (6 bases). CDR1 is SEHNR, CDR2 FQNEAQ, per germline (reference sequence). The CDR3 runs to 19 residues. The CDR3 spells CASSSLEPREQGSSYEQHF. CDR3 in DNA: TGTGCCAGCAGCTCCTTAGAACCAAGGGAACAGGGAAGCTCCTACGAGCAGCACTTC.

In its sample, this clonotype was seen many times. The chain couples TRBV3-1 to TRBJ1-4; 8 bases are a match to TRBD1. Germline CDR1 is LGHDT and CDR2 is YNNKEL (reference sequence). Germline trimming cut 3 bases from V and 7 bases from J; bases unmatched to any gene: 7. This CDR3 comprises 15 residues. The DNA of the CDR3 is TGTGCCAGCAGCCACCCCGGGACAGGAGTTGAAAAACTGTTTTTT. It encodes CASSHPGTGVEKLFF.

This clonotype was recorded many times. The rearrangement joins TRBV7-8 to TRBJ2-1; 15 bases align to TRBD2. V was clipped by 7 bases and J by 6 bases; unmatched bases: 4. The CDR3 loop spans 15 amino acids. Germline V gene sequence: CDR1 SGHVS, CDR2 FQNEAQ. DNA of the CDR3: TGTGCCAGCACCTGGACTAGCGGGAGGGCCAATGAGCAGTTCTTC. Protein product: CASTWTSGRANEQFF. The entire variable domain, with the rest obtained from reference TRBV7-8 and TRBJ2-1, is as follows: GAGVSQSPRYKVAKRGQDVALRCDPISGHVSLFWYQQALGQGPEFLTYFQNEAQLDKSGLPSDRFFAERPEGSVSTLKIQRTQQEDSAVYLCASTWTSGRANEQFFGPGTRLTVL.

The sample holds a few counts of this clonotype. The rearrangement joins TRBV28 to TRBJ1-1; D possibly corresponds to TRBD1 (5 bases). The CDR3 runs 15 residues. V gave up 7 bases and J gave up 0 bases, with 15 bases separating them. The germline V gene has CDR1 MDHEN and CDR2 SYDVKM. CDR3 protein: CASTPGGDLNTEAFF. The CDR3 DNA sequence: TGTGCCAGCACCCCTGGGGGGGACTTGAACACTGAAGCTTTCTTT.

This clonotype was counted ten times or more. This chain joins TRBV28 and TRBJ2-2; D perhaps matches TRBD1 (6 bases). The germline V gene encodes CDR1 MDHEN and CDR2 SYDVKM. Trimming stripped 5 bases from V and 0 bases from J, with 10 bases between. The CDR3 sequence is 15 residues long. The CDR3: CASSKTGTNTGELFF. The CDR3 bases are TGTGCCAGCAGTAAAACAGGGACGAACACCGGGGAGCTGTTTTTT.

The rearrangement joins TRBV30 to TRBJ1-2, with D possibly TRBD1 on 5 matching bases. Trimming cost V 4 bases and J 4 bases, with 13 bases left between them. The CDR3 covers 13 residues. Per germline, CDR1 GTSNPN and CDR2 SVGIG (reference sequence). The DNA of the CDR3 is TGTGCCTGGAATGTGGCCAGGGCCTATGGCTACACCTTC. Translated, it gives CAWNVARAYGYTF.

This clonotype was observed at least ten times. V usage is TRBV2 and J usage is TRBJ2-1; 10 bases agree with TRBD2. Germline CDR1 SNHLY, CDR2 FYNNEI. This CDR3 spans 15 amino acids. The junction had 5 bases not matched to a gene; V was cut back by 6 bases and J by 3 bases. The CDR3 loop is CASSRLAGNYNEQFF. In DNA, the CDR3 is TGTGCCAGCAGCAGACTAGCGGGTAACTACAATGAGCAGTTCTTC.